These 24 T cell receptor beta chains originate from one sample sequenced in a study of blood T cell repertoires in COVID-19. Data came from immunoSEQ multiplex PCR; TCRdb stores just in-frame clones and leaves some out. The data contain 200,000 to 300,000 clones, around 86% of them singletons. Sequencing used PBMCs or T cells enriched from blood (not recorded which). Every receptor here comes from a woman in her forties or fifties who had recovered from COVID-19.

This sequence joins TRBV28 and TRBJ1-2; D gene unclear. The V gene's germline CDR1 is MDHEN and CDR2 SYDVKM. The CDR3 has 15 amino acids. Trimming took 5 bases from V and 1 from J, leaving 14 bases between them. DNA for the CDR3: TGTGCCAGCAGTGCCCACCCTACAGATAACTATGGCTACACCTTC. Protein: CASSAHPTDNYGYTF.

The chain combines TRBV5-1 with TRBJ1-2; TRBD1 aligns across 7 bases. Germline trimming cut 1 base from V and 0 bases from J; bases unmatched to any gene: 9. Germline CDR1 SGHRS, CDR2 YFSETQ. There are 17 residues in the CDR3. CDR3 sequence reads: CASSLNEQGTSNYGYTF. Here the CDR3 DNA reads TGCGCCAGCAGCTTGAATGAACAGGGGACCTCTAACTATGGCTACACCTTC. Using reference TRBV5-1 and TRBJ1-2 for the parts outside the CDR3, the full variable domain is KAGVTQTPRYLIKTRGQQVTLSCSPISGHRSVSWYQQTPGQGLQFLFEYFSETQRNKGNFPGRFSGRQFSNSRSEMNVSTLELGDSALYLCASSLNEQGTSNYGYTFGSGTRLTVV.

The chain employs TRBV2 and TRBJ1-1, with TRBD1 as a possible D gene (5 bases). Germline-derived CDR1 and CDR2 are SNHLY and FYNNEI. The V end lost 3 bases, the J end lost 0 bases, and 14 bases lay between the germline ends. CDR3 size: 16 residues. The CDR3 spells CASSDDSFLLNTEAFF. In DNA, the CDR3 is TGTGCCAGCAGTGACGACAGCTTTCTACTGAACACTGAAGCTTTCTTT. Looking up the rest from reference TRBV2 and TRBJ1-1 gives the full variable domain: EPEVTQTPSHQVTQMGQEVILRCVPISNHLYFYWYRQILGQKVEFLVSFYNNEISEKSEIFDDQFSVERPDGSNFTLKIRSTKLEDSAMYFCASSDDSFLLNTEAFFGQGTRLTVV.

This clone was observed a few times. The chain joins TRBV28 to TRBJ1-5, with 7 bases fitting TRBD1. The V gene's germline CDR1 is MDHEN and CDR2 SYDVKM. The length of the CDR3 is 14 residues. After removal of 6 bases from V and 0 bases from J, the junction contained 2 bases not matched to a gene. Here the CDR3 DNA reads TGTGCCAGCAGCAACAGGGGTAGCAATCAGCCCCAGCATTTT. Amino acids: CASSNRGSNQPQHF.

V is TRBV5-4 and J is TRBJ2-3; TRBD2 matches 9 bases. The ends lost 1 base at V and 2 bases at J; junction bases unmatched: 5. Germline V gene lookup returns CDR1 SGHNT and CDR2 YYREEE (reference sequence). This CDR3 has 16 residues. This CDR3 is CASSLTSGLNTDTQYF. In DNA form, the CDR3 reads TGTGCCAGCAGCTTGACTAGCGGGTTAAACACAGATACGCAGTATTTT.

The J gene is TRBJ1-5, the V gene TRBV7-8, with TRBD1 identical over 9 bases. The germline V gene encodes CDR1 SGHVS and CDR2 FQNEAQ. The junction had 9 bases not matched to a gene; V was cut back by 7 bases and J by 2 bases. CDR3 size: 16 residues. As DNA, the CDR3 is TGTGCCAGCACCCCGGGACAGGGTAGCGGCAATCAGCCCCAGCATTTT. Protein: CASTPGQGSGNQPQHF.

A single count supports this clone. J is TRBJ1-2 and V is TRBV28, with TRBD1 as a possible D gene (5 bases). The CDR3 has 16 residues. Germline V gives CDR1 MDHEN, CDR2 SYDVKM. Trimming removed 4 bases at V and 8 bases at J, with 23 bases between. The CDR3 nucleotides read TGTGCCAGCAGTTCCCATGGAGGGGCAAAGATGAGAGGCTACACCTTC. This codes for CASSSHGGAKMRGYTF.

The chain couples TRBV9 to TRBJ2-1, with no clear D. Germline-derived CDR1 and CDR2 are SGDLS and YYNGEE. The CDR3 is made up of 16 amino acids. With 4 bases removed from V and 0 bases from J, the gap between germline ends came to 14 bases. Here the CDR3 DNA reads TGTGCCAGCAGCTCTCGAGGCCTCAACTCCTACAATGAGCAGTTCTTC. Its protein is CASSSRGLNSYNEQFF.

V gene TRBV11-3 combines with J gene TRBJ2-1; 13 positions match TRBD2. The germline gives CDR1 SGHNT, CDR2 YENEEA. After removal of 6 bases from V and 8 bases from J, the junction contained 7 bases not matched to a gene. The CDR3 is made up of 15 amino acids. In DNA form, the CDR3 reads TGTGCCAGCAGAACCGGGACTAGCGGGGTCGATGAGCAGTTCTTC. Its protein product is CASRTGTSGVDEQFF.

In the case of this clone: This CDR3 is also generated by other DNA sequences in the sample. The V call is TRBV4-3, the J call TRBJ1-6; 8 nucleotides align to TRBD1. Germline loops: CDR1 LGHNA, CDR2 YSLEER. The CDR3 is 14 residues long. V trimming: 3 bases; J trimming: 6 bases; junction bases outside the gene matches: 1. The CDR3 reads CASSQDRVNSPLHF. CDR3 nucleotide sequence: TGCGCCAGCAGCCAGGACAGGGTTAATTCACCCCTCCACTTT.

J is TRBJ2-5 and V is TRBV4-1; maybe TRBD1 (5 bases). The CDR3 is 16 residues long. Germline loops: CDR1 MGHRA, CDR2 YSYEKL. Trimming left V 1 base short and J 1 base short, with 13 bases between. The CDR3 protein is CASSQGMGTGQETQYF. The CDR3 nucleotides are TGCGCCAGCAGCCAAGGAATGGGAACAGGCCAAGAGACCCAGTACTTC.

The J gene is TRBJ1-4, the V gene TRBV4-1; D may be TRBD1 (5 bases). CDR1 MGHRA and CDR2 YSYEKL come from the germline V gene. The CDR3 totals 15 residues. V lost 6 bases to trimming and J lost 4 bases, with 15 bases between them. The CDR3 is CASRSVGGNNEKLFF. In DNA, the CDR3 is TGCGCCAGCAGATCCGTGGGGGGTAATAATGAAAAACTGTTTTTT.

The rearrangement links TRBV30 to TRBJ1-1; no clear D gene. Germline V gene data show CDR1 as GTSNPN and CDR2 as SVGIG (reference sequence). Trimming shortened V by 2 bases and J by 0 bases, and 7 bases separated the two germline ends. This CDR3 contains 13 residues. CDR3 loop: CAWSPNMNTEAFF. The CDR3 nucleotides read TGTGCCTGGAGTCCCAACATGAACACTGAAGCTTTCTTT.

This chain uses TRBV28 with TRBJ2-5; 8 bases are shared with TRBD2. Germline V gene lookup returns CDR1 MDHEN and CDR2 SYDVKM. V lost 3 bases, J lost 5 bases, and 8 bases stayed unmatched. The CDR3 is made up of 15 amino acids. The DNA of the CDR3 is TGTGCCAGCAGTTTCGTGGCGGGAGGTGGGGAGACCCAGTACTTC. Protein sequence: CASSFVAGGGETQYF.

The chain uses TRBV2 and TRBJ2-1; 10 nucleotides match TRBD2. The V gene's germline CDR1 is SNHLY and CDR2 FYNNEI. The length of the CDR3 is 13 residues. With 8 bases clipped from V and 2 bases from J, the junction kept 0 bases outside the gene matches. The CDR3, as DNA: TGTGCCAGCGGACTAGCGGCCTACAATGAGCAGTTCTTC. Encoded protein: CASGLAAYNEQFF.

J is TRBJ1-5 and V is TRBV19, with D perhaps matching TRBD1 (6 bases). This CDR3 comprises 16 residues. Germline assignment: CDR1 LNHDA and CDR2 SQIVND (reference sequence). The V end lost 7 bases, the J end lost 3 bases, and 19 bases lay between the germline ends. The CDR3 here is CASTGGFGQINQPQHF. CDR3 nucleotide sequence: TGTGCCAGTACTGGGGGATTTGGACAGATCAATCAGCCCCAGCATTTT.

The V and J genes are TRBV5-5 and TRBJ2-5; TRBD1 matches 8 bases. Germline lookup yields CDR1 SGHKS and CDR2 YYEKEE (reference sequence). The CDR3 spans 15 residues. V was clipped by 4 bases and J by 2 bases; unmatched bases: 7. CDR3 bases: TGTGCCAGCAGCCCCCGACAGGGGTCACAAGAGACCCAGTACTTC. Translating it yields CASSPRQGSQETQYF.

On this clone: A junction boundary mismatches the germline segment, possibly from a read error. The rearrangement uses TRBV7-7 and TRBJ2-5, with D uncertain. Germline assignment: CDR1 SSHAT and CDR2 FNYEAQ (reference sequence). There are 14 residues in the CDR3. The CDR3 sequence is CASSLGSPRETQYF. CDR3 sequence (DNA): TGTGCTAGCAGCTTAGGTAGTCCCAGGGAGACCCAGTACTTC.

This clone showed up just once. The genes are TRBV2 and TRBJ2-2; D is uncertain. V lost 0 bases, J lost 5 bases, and 4 bases lay in between. This CDR3 comprises 13 residues. Germline loops: CDR1 SNHLY, CDR2 FYNNEI. This CDR3 is CASSEARTGELFF. DNA for the CDR3: TGTGCCAGCAGTGAAGCGAGGACCGGGGAGCTGTTTTTT.

In its sample, this clone was seen once. The V call is TRBV28, the J call TRBJ1-2; 10 positions match TRBD1. This CDR3 has 15 amino acids. Germline V gene lookup returns CDR1 MDHEN and CDR2 SYDVKM. With 5 bases clipped from V and 4 bases from J, the junction kept 7 bases outside the gene matches. The DNA for the CDR3 is TGTGCCAGCAGTCCTGGACAGGGGGGAGGCTATGGCTACACCTTC. It yields the protein CASSPGQGGGYGYTF.

V is TRBV4-1 and J is TRBJ2-7, with D possibly being TRBD2 (6 bases). The length of the CDR3 is 15 residues. Trimming stripped 4 bases from V and 1 base from J, with 14 bases between. Germline assignment: CDR1 MGHRA and CDR2 YSYEKL. Here the CDR3 reads CASSRPGTSSYEQYF. The CDR3 DNA sequence: TGCGCCAGCAGCCGACCCGGGACTTCATCCTACGAGCAGTACTTC.

The DNA of the CDR3 is TGTGCCAGCAGCTCTAGAGTTCGGATAGTCGCCACCTATGGCTACACCTTC. It translates to CASSSRVRIVATYGYTF. The V gene is TRBV7-6, the J gene TRBJ1-2; D unresolved. This CDR3 contains 17 residues. The germline V gene has CDR1 SGHVS and CDR2 FNYEAQ. V lost 4 bases to trimming and J lost 4 bases, with 22 bases between them.

J is TRBJ2-2 and V is TRBV6-1; D may be TRBD2 (6 bases). This CDR3 is 14 amino acids long. Trimming removed 0 bases from V and 7 bases from J, with 9 bases in between. Germline CDR1 and CDR2: MNHNS and SASEGT. CDR3 sequence: CASSEAGGGGELFF. In DNA form, the CDR3 reads TGTGCCAGCAGTGAAGCCGGGGGAGGCGGGGAGCTGTTTTTT.

This clone has a single count. The chain uses TRBV2 and TRBJ1-6; D is possibly TRBD1 (5 bases). Trimming removed 1 base from V and 7 bases from J, with 14 bases in between. The CDR3 consists of 16 residues. Germline V gives CDR1 SNHLY, CDR2 FYNNEI. CDR3 protein: CASSEGGGGLNSPLHF. The CDR3 DNA reads as TGTGCCAGCAGTGAAGGTGGGGGGGGGTTGAATTCACCCCTCCACTTT.